This passage covers 15 T cell receptor beta chains from one sample sequenced in a study of response to subunit inactivated influenza vaccine. One entry per CDR3 protein, called by TCRdb with MiXCR from the RT-PCR reads. Among roughly 630,000 distinct CDR3 sequences listed, 14% were seen once. The specimen comprised PBMCs from blood, sampled 14 to 15 days before vaccination. The receptors stem from a man aged 50 or older who received an inactivated influenza vaccine.

As for this clonotype: The junction departs from the called germline gene at one end, perhaps through a read error. V usage is TRBV20-1 and J usage is TRBJ2-7, with 10 bases lining up with TRBD2. The germline CDR1 and CDR2 sequences are DFQATT and SNEGSKA (reference sequence). The CDR3 runs to 17 residues. CDR3 nucleotides: TGCTGTGCTAGAGATAAAAAACTAGCGGGACCCTCCTACGAGCAGTACTTC. This sequence encodes CCARDKKLAGPSYEQYF.

V gene TRBV7-9 combines with J gene TRBJ2-5; D is unresolved. The CDR3 loop spans 15 amino acids. CDR1 is SEHNR, CDR2 FQNEAQ, per germline (reference sequence). V lost 5 bases to trimming and J lost 1 base, with 14 bases between them. CDR3 bases: TGTGCCAGCAGCAGTCGATGGCCGACCCAAGAGACCCAGTACTTC. Translated: CASSSRWPTQETQYF.

This clonotype occurred a few times. The V call is TRBV12-3 or TRBV12-4, the J call TRBJ1-3, with 10 bases that match TRBD1. With 5 bases clipped from V and 0 bases from J, the junction kept 1 base outside the gene matches. This CDR3 has 15 amino acids. The CDR3 here is CASSRTGGSGNTIYF. In DNA, the CDR3 is TGTGCCAGCAGTCGGACAGGGGGCTCTGGAAACACCATATATTTT.

The chain couples TRBV27 to TRBJ2-2; D might be TRBD2 (6 bases). Looked up from germline, CDR1 is MNHEY and CDR2 is SMNVEV (reference sequence). The CDR3 consists of 16 residues. V lost 6 bases, J lost 3 bases, and 17 bases lay in between. CDR3 residues: CASSSPTRPHTGELFF. CDR3 bases: TGTGCCAGCAGCTCCCCGACTAGGCCCCACACCGGGGAGCTGTTTTTT.

V and J are TRBV18 and TRBJ2-5; maybe TRBD1 (5 bases). This CDR3 spans 13 amino acids. The germline V gene has CDR1 KGHSH and CDR2 LQKENI. Trimming removed 2 bases at V and 2 bases at J, with 6 bases between. The chain's CDR3 is CASSPAGQETQYF. CDR3 sequence (DNA): TGTGCCAGCTCACCAGCAGGGCAAGAGACCCAGTACTTC.

J is TRBJ2-3 and V is TRBV28, with D unresolved. The ends were cut back, 4 bases at V and 4 bases at J, with 21 bases in the middle. Germline V CDR1 and CDR2: MDHEN, SYDVKM. The CDR3 has 17 amino acids. The CDR3 DNA reads TGTGCCAGCAGTTCCTCTAATTCGCTTGAACGGCCAGATACGCAGTATTTT. As protein: CASSSSNSLERPDTQYF.

This clonotype was observed a few times. V usage is TRBV9 and J usage is TRBJ2-5; tentatively, D is TRBD2 (5 bases). CDR1 and CDR2 from the germline V gene are SGDLS and YYNGEE. This CDR3 is built from 14 residues. V shed 0 bases and J shed 1 base, with 7 bases lying between them. CDR3 in DNA: TGTGCCAGCAGCGTAGCTCGGGGCCAAGAGACCCAGTACTTC. Translating gives CASSVARGQETQYF.

V gene TRBV4-1 combines with J gene TRBJ2-1; D unresolved. V was shortened by 0 bases and J by 7 bases, with 19 bases between the two germline ends. The germline V gene has CDR1 MGHRA and CDR2 YSYEKL. The length of the CDR3 is 17 residues. CDR3 coding DNA: TGCGCCAGCAGCCAAGATCTCCTAGGGTTAGTTCTGAATGAGCAGTTCTTC. It is translated as CASSQDLLGLVLNEQFF.

The chain recombines TRBV5-1 with TRBJ1-5, with D perhaps TRBD1 (6 bases). Germline V gives CDR1 SGHRS, CDR2 YFSETQ. The CDR3 loop spans 15 amino acids. V shed 3 bases and J shed 1 base, with 11 bases lying between them. The CDR3 DNA follows: TGCGCCAGCAGCTCCCTGGGGGGCAGCAATCAGCCCCAGCATTTT. It is translated as CASSSLGGSNQPQHF. Using reference TRBV5-1 and TRBJ1-5 for the parts outside the CDR3, the full variable domain is KAGVTQTPRYLIKTRGQQVTLSCSPISGHRSVSWYQQTPGQGLQFLFEYFSETQRNKGNFPGRFSGRQFSNSRSEMNVSTLELGDSALYLCASSSLGGSNQPQHFGDGTRLSIL.

This clonotype has ten or more counts. V and J are TRBV7-2 and TRBJ2-1; TRBD1 is a possible D gene (5 bases). Germline V gives CDR1 SGHTA, CDR2 FQGNSA. The CDR3 runs 15 residues. Trimming pared 7 bases from V and 9 bases from J, leaving 22 bases between. CDR3 sequence (DNA): TGTGCCAGCACCCTAGGTCTAGTTTGGCAGGGTGAGCAGTTCTTC. It translates to CASTLGLVWQGEQFF.

A few counts support this clonotype. V gene TRBV20-1 combines with J gene TRBJ2-4; unclear D gene. This CDR3 has 16 amino acids. V was cut by 1 base and J by 0 bases, with 13 bases left in between. The V gene's germline CDR1 is DFQATT and CDR2 SNEGSKA (reference sequence). The CDR3 loop is CSARGTFAVAKNIQYF. Written as DNA, the CDR3 is TGCAGTGCTAGAGGGACCTTCGCGGTAGCCAAAAACATTCAGTACTTC.

This clonotype was found many times. The chain carries TRBV29-1 and TRBJ2-2; 10 bases match TRBD1. CDR3 length: 14 amino acids. The V gene's germline CDR1 is SQVTM and CDR2 ANQGSEA. The junction had 7 bases not matched to a gene; V was cut back by 7 bases and J by 5 bases. CDR3 loop: CSAGTGAGTGELFF. The CDR3 nucleotides are TGCAGCGCCGGGACAGGGGCTGGAACCGGGGAGCTGTTTTTT.

Many counts were recorded for this clonotype. CDR3 DNA sequence: TGTGCCATCAGTTCGGGACAGCCAACGGTGGCTGGGGCCAACGTCCTGACTTTC. The encoded protein is CAISSGQPTVAGANVLTF. The V gene is TRBV10-3, the J gene TRBJ2-6; 7 bases align to TRBD1. Germline loops: CDR1 ENHRY, CDR2 SYGVKD. Trimming cost V 5 bases and J 2 bases; bases outside gene matches: 12. This CDR3 comprises 18 residues.

This clonotype was found a few times. The CDR3 sequence is CASSPTGGDLYEQYF. CDR3 sequence (DNA): TGCGCCAGCAGTCCCACGGGTGGGGACTTATACGAGCAGTACTTC. The chain joins TRBV5-1 to TRBJ2-7; a weak D match, TRBD2 (6 bases). Germline CDR1 is SGHRS and CDR2 is YFSETQ. V was cut by 5 bases and J by 4 bases, with 19 bases left in between. The CDR3 totals 15 residues. The whole variable domain, remainder taken from reference TRBV5-1 and TRBJ2-7, is KAGVTQTPRYLIKTRGQQVTLSCSPISGHRSVSWYQQTPGQGLQFLFEYFSETQRNKGNFPGRFSGRQFSNSRSEMNVSTLELGDSALYLCASSPTGGDLYEQYFGPGTRLTVT.

The chain carries TRBV4-1 and TRBJ2-2; D remains ambiguous. CDR3 size: 15 residues. Germline V gives CDR1 MGHRA, CDR2 YSYEKL. Trimming shortened V by 0 bases and J by 7 bases, and 12 bases separated the two germline ends. CDR3: CASSQEAAVSGELFF. The CDR3 DNA is TGCGCCAGCAGCCAAGAAGCCGCCGTTAGCGGGGAGCTGTTTTTT.